This entry lists 6 T cell receptor beta chains sequenced from one sample in a study of OX40 agonist ivuxolimab in advanced cancers. Assay: immunoSEQ multiplex PCR; the TCRdb copy retains only in-frame clones and omits some. The repertoire consists of around 10,000 clones, with 77% occurring once and the leading ten covering about a sixth. The specimen comprised CD4+ or CD8+ T cells sorted from blood, sampled in a trial of the OX40 agonist ivuxolimab. Every receptor here comes from an adult with an advanced solid tumor such as melanoma, head and neck, liver or kidney cancer.

This clone was observed a single time. The gene calls are TRBV5-4 and TRBJ2-1; TRBD1 might be the D (6 bases). The CDR3 totals 16 residues. Germline CDR1 and CDR2: SGHNT and YYREEE (reference sequence). V was pared by 3 bases and J by 0 bases, with 13 bases between. The CDR3 loop reads CASSWGTLRSYNEQFF. The CDR3 DNA reads as TGTGCCAGCAGCTGGGGGACACTTCGCTCCTACAATGAGCAGTTCTTC.

The genes are TRBV6-1 and TRBJ1-5; the match to TRBD1 covers 8 bases. J lost 15 bases, V lost 7 bases, and 14 bases had no gene match. This CDR3 contains 13 residues. Germline V gene data show CDR1 as MNHNS and CDR2 as SASEGT. CDR3 region: CASTTGAQGLRHF. CDR3 nucleotides: TGTGCCAGCACGACAGGGGCCCAGGGTCTCCGGCATTTT.

This clone has only a few counts. V usage is TRBV14 and J usage is TRBJ2-7, with D possibly being TRBD2 (6 bases). V lost 1 base and J lost 6, with 13 bases in between. Germline CDR1 and CDR2: SGHDN and FVKESK. This CDR3 has 14 amino acids. This CDR3 reads CASSQGLGVGEQYF. In DNA, the CDR3 is TGTGCCAGCAGCCAAGGACTAGGAGTCGGCGAGCAGTACTTC.

This clone has just one count. V and J are TRBV19 and TRBJ2-7, with a tentative D call TRBD2 (6 bases). Per germline, CDR1 LNHDA and CDR2 SQIVND (reference sequence). This CDR3 region has 11 residues. Trimming shortened V by 7 bases and J by 7 bases, and 11 bases separated the two germline ends. CDR3 bases: TGTGCCAGTATGGCAGGAGGGGAGCAGTACTTC. Protein: CASMAGGEQYF.

The rearrangement links TRBV19 to TRBJ2-3; D call uncertain. V lost 1 base and J lost 5, with 4 bases in between. Per the germline V gene, CDR1 is LNHDA and CDR2 is SQIVND (reference sequence). This CDR3 is built from 12 residues. The CDR3 DNA follows: TGTGCCAGTAGTATAGGGATAGATACGCAGTATTTT. As protein: CASSIGIDTQYF.

The V and J genes are TRBV7-2 and TRBJ1-1; possibly TRBD1 for D (5 bases). Germline V gene lookup returns CDR1 SGHTA and CDR2 FQGNSA. The ends were cut back, 3 bases at V and 1 base at J, with 9 bases in the middle. CDR3 length: 14 amino acids. The DNA of the CDR3 is TGTGCCAGCAGCTTCGGGGGATGGAACACTGAAGCTTTCTTT. Translated: CASSFGGWNTEAFF.